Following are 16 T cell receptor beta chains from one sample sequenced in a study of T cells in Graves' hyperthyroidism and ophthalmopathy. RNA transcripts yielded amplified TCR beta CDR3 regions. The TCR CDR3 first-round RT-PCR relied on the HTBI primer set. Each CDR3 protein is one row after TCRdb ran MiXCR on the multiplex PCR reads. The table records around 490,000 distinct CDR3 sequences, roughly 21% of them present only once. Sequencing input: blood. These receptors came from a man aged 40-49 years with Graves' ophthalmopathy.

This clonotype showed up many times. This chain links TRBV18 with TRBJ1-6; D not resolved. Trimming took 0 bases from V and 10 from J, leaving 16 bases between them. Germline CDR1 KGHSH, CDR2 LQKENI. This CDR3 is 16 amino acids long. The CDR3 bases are TGTGCCAGCTCACCACCGGTACCTCTTGGGAAGTCACCCCTCCACTTT. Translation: CASSPPVPLGKSPLHF.

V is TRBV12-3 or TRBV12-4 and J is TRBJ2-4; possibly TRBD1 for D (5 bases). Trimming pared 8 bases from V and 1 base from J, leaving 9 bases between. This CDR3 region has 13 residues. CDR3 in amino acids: CASATAAKNIQYF. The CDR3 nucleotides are TGTGCCAGCGCGACAGCCGCCAAAAACATTCAGTACTTC.

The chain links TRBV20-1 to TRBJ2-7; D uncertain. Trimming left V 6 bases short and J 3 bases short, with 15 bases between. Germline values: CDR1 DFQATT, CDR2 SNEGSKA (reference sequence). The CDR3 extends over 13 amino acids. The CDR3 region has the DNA TGCAGTGCACCGAGTCCCACCTTCTACGAGCAGTACTTC. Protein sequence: CSAPSPTFYEQYF.

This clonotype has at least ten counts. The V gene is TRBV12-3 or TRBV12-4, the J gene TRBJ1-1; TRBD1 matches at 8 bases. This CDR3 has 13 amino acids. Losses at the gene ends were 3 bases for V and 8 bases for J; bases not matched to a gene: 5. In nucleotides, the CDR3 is TGTGCCAGCAGTTTGCAGGGGGCATTAGAAGCTTTCTTT. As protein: CASSLQGALEAFF.

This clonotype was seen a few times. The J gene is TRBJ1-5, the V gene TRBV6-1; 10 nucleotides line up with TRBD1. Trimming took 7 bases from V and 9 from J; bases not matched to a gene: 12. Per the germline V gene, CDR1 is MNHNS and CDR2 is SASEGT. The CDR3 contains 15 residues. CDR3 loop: CASTLGGDRGVPQHF. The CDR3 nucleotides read TGTGCCAGCACCCTGGGGGGGGACAGGGGTGTGCCCCAGCATTTT.

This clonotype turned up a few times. In DNA form, the CDR3 reads TGTGCTAGTGACATACCTGGACAGGGGGAGACCCAGTACTTC. It translates to CASDIPGQGETQYF. The chain carries TRBV12-5 and TRBJ2-5, with 9 bases fitting TRBD1. This CDR3 is built from 14 residues. Trimming cost V 7 bases and J 5 bases; bases outside gene matches: 8. Germline V gene data show CDR1 as LGHNT and CDR2 as FRNRAP. Full variable domain (missing parts from reference TRBV12-5 and TRBJ2-5): DARVTQTPRHKVTEMGQEVTMRCQPILGHNTVFWYRQTMMQGLELLAYFRNRAPLDDSGMPKDRFSAEMPDATLATLKIQPSEPRDSAVYFCASDIPGQGETQYFGPGTRLLVL.

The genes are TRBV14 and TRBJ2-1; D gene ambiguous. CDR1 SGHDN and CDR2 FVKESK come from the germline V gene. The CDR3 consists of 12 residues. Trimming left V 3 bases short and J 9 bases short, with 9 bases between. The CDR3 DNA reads TGTGCCAGCAGCCATCTATGGGGTGAGCAGTTCTTC. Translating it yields CASSHLWGEQFF.

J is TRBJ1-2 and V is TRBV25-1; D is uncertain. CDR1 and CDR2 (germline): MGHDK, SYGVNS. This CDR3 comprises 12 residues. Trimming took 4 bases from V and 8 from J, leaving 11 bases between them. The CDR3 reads CASSAQRRGYTF. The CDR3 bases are TGTGCCAGCAGTGCCCAAAGACGGGGCTACACCTTC.

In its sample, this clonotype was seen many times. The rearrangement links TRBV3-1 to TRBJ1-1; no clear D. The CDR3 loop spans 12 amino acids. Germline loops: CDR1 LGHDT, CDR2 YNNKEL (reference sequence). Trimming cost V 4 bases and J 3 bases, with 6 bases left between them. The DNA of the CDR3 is TGTGCCAGCAGCCGCCTGTACACTGAAGCTTTCTTT. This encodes CASSRLYTEAFF. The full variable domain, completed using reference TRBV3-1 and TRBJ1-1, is DTAVSQTPKYLVTQMGNDKSIKCEQNLGHDTMYWYKQDSKKFLKIMFSYNNKELIINETVPNRFSPKSPDKAHLNLHINSLELGDSAVYFCASSRLYTEAFFGQGTRLTVV.

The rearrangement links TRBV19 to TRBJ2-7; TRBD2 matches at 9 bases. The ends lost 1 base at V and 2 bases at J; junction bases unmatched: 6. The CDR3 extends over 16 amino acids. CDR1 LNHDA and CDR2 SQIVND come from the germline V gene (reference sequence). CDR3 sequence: CASSIALAGGTYEQYF. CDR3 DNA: TGTGCCAGTAGTATAGCCTTGGCGGGGGGGACCTACGAGCAGTACTTC.

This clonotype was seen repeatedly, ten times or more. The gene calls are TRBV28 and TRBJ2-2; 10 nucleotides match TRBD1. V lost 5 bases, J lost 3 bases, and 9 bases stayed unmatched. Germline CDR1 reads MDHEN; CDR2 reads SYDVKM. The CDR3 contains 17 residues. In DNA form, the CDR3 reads TGTGCCAGCAGTCTTCCGGGGACAGGGGCGTACACCGGGGAGCTGTTTTTT. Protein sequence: CASSLPGTGAYTGELFF.

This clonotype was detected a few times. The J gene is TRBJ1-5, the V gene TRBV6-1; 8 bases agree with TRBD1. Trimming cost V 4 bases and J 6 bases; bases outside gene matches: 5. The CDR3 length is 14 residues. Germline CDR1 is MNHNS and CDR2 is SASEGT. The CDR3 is CASSAQGGGQPQHF. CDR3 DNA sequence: TGTGCCAGCAGTGCACAGGGGGGTGGTCAGCCCCAGCATTTT.

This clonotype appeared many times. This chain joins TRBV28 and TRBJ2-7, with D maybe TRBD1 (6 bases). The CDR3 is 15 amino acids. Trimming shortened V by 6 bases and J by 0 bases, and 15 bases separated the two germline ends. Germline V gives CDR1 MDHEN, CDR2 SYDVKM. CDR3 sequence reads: CASRTGMDFSYEQYF. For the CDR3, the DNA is TGTGCCAGCAGAACAGGGATGGACTTCTCCTACGAGCAGTACTTC.

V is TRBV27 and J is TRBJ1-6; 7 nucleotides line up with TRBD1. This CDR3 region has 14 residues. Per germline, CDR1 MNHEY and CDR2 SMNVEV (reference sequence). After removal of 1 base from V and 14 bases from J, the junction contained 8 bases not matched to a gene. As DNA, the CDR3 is TGTGCCAGCAGTTTATACGACAGGGTGAATACCCTCCACTTT. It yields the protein CASSLYDRVNTLHF.

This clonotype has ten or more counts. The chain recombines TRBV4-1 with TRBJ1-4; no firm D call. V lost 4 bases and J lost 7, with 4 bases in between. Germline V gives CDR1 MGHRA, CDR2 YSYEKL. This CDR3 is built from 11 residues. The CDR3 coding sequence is TGCGCCAGCAGCCGCGGTGAAAAACTGTTTTTT. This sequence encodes CASSRGEKLFF.

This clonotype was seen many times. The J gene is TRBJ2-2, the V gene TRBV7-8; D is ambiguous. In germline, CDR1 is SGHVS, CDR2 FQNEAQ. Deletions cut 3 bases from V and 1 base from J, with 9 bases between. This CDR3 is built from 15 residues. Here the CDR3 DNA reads TGTGCCAGCAGCTTCCCTCCGAAGAACACCGGGGAGCTGTTTTTT. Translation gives CASSFPPKNTGELFF.